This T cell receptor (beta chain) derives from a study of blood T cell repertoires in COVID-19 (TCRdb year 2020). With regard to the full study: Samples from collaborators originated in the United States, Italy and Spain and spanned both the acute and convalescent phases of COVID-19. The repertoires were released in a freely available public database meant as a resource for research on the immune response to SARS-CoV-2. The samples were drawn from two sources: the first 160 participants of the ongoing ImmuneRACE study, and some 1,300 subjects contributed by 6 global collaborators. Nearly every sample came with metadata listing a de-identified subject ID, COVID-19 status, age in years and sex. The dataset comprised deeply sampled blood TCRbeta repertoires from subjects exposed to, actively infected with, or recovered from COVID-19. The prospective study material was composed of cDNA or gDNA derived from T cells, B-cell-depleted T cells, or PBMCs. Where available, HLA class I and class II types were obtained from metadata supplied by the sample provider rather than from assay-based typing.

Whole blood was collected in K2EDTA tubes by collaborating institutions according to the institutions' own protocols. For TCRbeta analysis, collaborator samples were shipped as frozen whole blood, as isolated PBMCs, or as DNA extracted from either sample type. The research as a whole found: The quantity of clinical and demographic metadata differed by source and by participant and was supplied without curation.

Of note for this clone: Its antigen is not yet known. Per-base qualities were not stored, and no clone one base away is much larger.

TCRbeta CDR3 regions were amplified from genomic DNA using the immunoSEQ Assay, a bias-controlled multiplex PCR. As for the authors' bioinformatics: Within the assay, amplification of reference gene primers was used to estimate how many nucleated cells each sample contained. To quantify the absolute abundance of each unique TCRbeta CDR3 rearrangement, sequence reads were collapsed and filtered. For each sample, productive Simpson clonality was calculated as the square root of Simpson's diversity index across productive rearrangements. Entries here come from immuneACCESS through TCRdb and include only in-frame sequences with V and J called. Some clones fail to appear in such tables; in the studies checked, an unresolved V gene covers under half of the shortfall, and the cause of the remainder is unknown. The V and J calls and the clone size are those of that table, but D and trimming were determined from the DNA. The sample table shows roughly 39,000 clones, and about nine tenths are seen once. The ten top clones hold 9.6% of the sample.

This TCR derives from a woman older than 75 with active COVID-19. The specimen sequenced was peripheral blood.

The CDR3: CASSPDTDGELFF. The nucleotide sequence reads TGTGCCAGCAGCCCCGACACGGATGGGGAGCTGTTTTTT. The rearranged chain carries TRBV3-1 (or the pseudogene TRBV3-2) and TRBJ2-2; no D gene can be assigned with confidence. V loses 4 bases of germline sequence and J loses 8 bases, and the interval between the two ends is 11 bases. CDR1 and CDR2 are drawn from the germline V gene (reference sequence): LGHDT, YNNKEL. The CDR3 runs 13 residues from the cysteine to the phenylalanine. Solely the CDR3 DNA is kept, with 39 bases framed from the first base.